Below, 24 T cell receptor beta chains from the same sample are listed, as sequenced in a study of cytomegalovirus exposure and HLA in healthy donors (dated by TCRdb to 2015 to 2018). Libraries were made using the immunoSEQ multiplex PCR assay. TCRdb re-hosts the immuneACCESS table, in-frame sequences only. Its copies lack some clones; in the studies checked, an unresolved V gene accounts for under half of them, and the cause for the rest is not known. Across this sample there are about 160,000 clones, with about 86% seen only once. The top ten constitute around 6% of the sample. Specimen: PBMCs. Receptors originate from a woman aged 25 to 39 in good health and CMV-seronegative.

The V gene is TRBV6-5, the J gene TRBJ1-1; no clear D. The CDR3 spans 13 residues. Germline V lookup: CDR1 MNHEY, CDR2 SVGAGI. Trimming stripped 0 bases from V and 7 bases from J, with 9 bases between. Written as DNA, the CDR3 is TGTGCCAGCAGTTACTCTGCCGGGAGTGAAGCTTTCTTT. Translation gives CASSYSAGSEAFF.

Written as DNA, the CDR3 is TGTGCCAGCAGCAAGGTGGGAAGACAGGGGCGGAGCGGGAGGCAATACGAGCAGTACTTC. Protein sequence: CASSKVGRQGRSGRQYEQYF. The genes are TRBV21-1 and TRBJ2-7; the D segment call TRBD2 is taken from the table without a DNA check. TRBV21-1 is a listed pseudogene. The CDR3 is 20 residues long.

The chain recombines TRBV9 with TRBJ2-1, with 7 bases matching TRBD1. CDR3 size: 15 residues. After removal of 2 bases from V and 3 bases from J, the junction contained 5 bases not matched to a gene. Germline CDR1 and CDR2: SGDLS and YYNGEE. This CDR3 is CASSVSGTVYNEQFF. The CDR3 region has the DNA TGTGCCAGCAGCGTGAGTGGGACAGTCTACAATGAGCAGTTCTTC.

This clone has a handful of counts. The chain carries TRBV4-1 and TRBJ1-5, with 8 bases aligning to TRBD1. The germline gives CDR1 MGHRA, CDR2 YSYEKL. The ends lost 0 bases at V and 9 bases at J; junction bases unmatched: 10. The CDR3 length is 16 residues. The CDR3 DNA follows: TGCGCCAGCAGCCAAGATGACAGGGGAGGGGAAGGGCCCCAGCATTTT. It specifies CASSQDDRGGEGPQHF.

CDR3 DNA: TGCGCCAGCAGCAAGGGACTAGATTCCTACGAGCAGTACTTC. It is translated as CASSKGLDSYEQYF. The chain employs TRBV5-1 and TRBJ2-7; 8 bases agree with TRBD2. The CDR3 has 14 residues. Germline assignment: CDR1 SGHRS and CDR2 YFSETQ. J gave up 1 base and V 4 bases, and 4 bases lay outside the gene matches. The full variable domain, in which reference TRBV5-1 and TRBJ2-7 provide the parts outside the CDR3, is KAGVTQTPRYLIKTRGQQVTLSCSPISGHRSVSWYQQTPGQGLQFLFEYFSETQRNKGNFPGRFSGRQFSNSRSEMNVSTLELGDSALYLCASSKGLDSYEQYFGPGTRLTVT.

CDR3 nucleotide sequence: TGTGCCAGCAGTGAAAGGTACAGCGGGGGAAATGAGCAGTTCTTC. It codes for CASSERYSGGNEQFF. The rearrangement links TRBV2 to TRBJ2-1; 8 nucleotides agree with TRBD2. The CDR3 covers 15 residues. V dropped 2 bases and J dropped 7; count of bases not matched to a gene: 7. CDR1 is SNHLY and CDR2 is FYNNEI in the germline V gene.

The rearrangement joins TRBV10-3 to TRBJ1-2; possibly TRBD1 for D (6 bases). V lost 3 bases, J lost 4 bases, and 9 bases lay in between. The CDR3 contains 13 residues. Germline V gene sequence: CDR1 ENHRY, CDR2 SYGVKD. CDR3 in DNA: TGTGCCATCAGTGAAACGACAGGCTATGGCTACACCTTC. This codes for CAISETTGYGYTF.

V is TRBV6-5 and J is TRBJ1-1, with D perhaps TRBD1 (6 bases). Trimming pared 2 bases from V and 5 bases from J, leaving 15 bases between. The CDR3 contains 15 residues. Germline V gene sequence: CDR1 MNHEY, CDR2 SVGAGI. CDR3 region: CASSYPHGGRTEAFF. The CDR3 nucleotides are TGTGCCAGCAGTTACCCCCACGGGGGCCGGACTGAAGCTTTCTTT.

The V call is TRBV11-3, the J call TRBJ2-2, with a possible D match to TRBD2 (6 bases). The CDR3 contains 16 residues. Per germline, CDR1 SGHNT and CDR2 YENEEA. V was cut by 5 bases and J by 0 bases, with 13 bases left in between. CDR3 loop: CASSVGGATNTGELFF. As DNA, the CDR3 is TGTGCCAGCAGCGTTGGCGGGGCAACGAACACCGGGGAGCTGTTTTTT.

The chain uses TRBV4-1 and TRBJ1-5; tentatively, D is TRBD1 (5 bases). There are 18 residues in the CDR3. CDR1 MGHRA and CDR2 YSYEKL come from the germline V gene. Trimming removed 0 bases from V and 4 bases from J, with 19 bases in between. The CDR3 nucleotides are TGCGCCAGCAGCCAAGAGGGGTCCCAGGGAAAGTCAAATCAGCCCCAGCATTTT. Encoded protein: CASSQEGSQGKSNQPQHF.

CDR3 nucleotide sequence: TGCAGCGTTGCGGCGGGGGGCGCGGGAGGAAACACCATATATTTT. As protein: CSVAAGGAGGNTIYF. This rearrangement joins TRBV29-1 to TRBJ1-3, with D perhaps matching TRBD1 (6 bases). CDR3 length equals 15 residues. The ends were cut back, 4 bases at V and 4 bases at J, with 17 bases in the middle. Germline lookup yields CDR1 SQVTM and CDR2 ANQGSEA.

The chain couples TRBV5-1 to TRBJ2-1; 7 bases are a match to TRBD1. From germline, CDR1 is SGHRS and CDR2 YFSETQ. The V and J ends lost 0 bases and 9 bases, in that order; junction bases with no gene match: 12. The CDR3 runs 16 residues. Here the CDR3 DNA reads TGCGCCAGCAGCTTGGGGATCCGAGGGGGCACAGGTGAGCAGTTCTTC. Its protein product is CASSLGIRGGTGEQFF. Together with reference TRBV5-1 and TRBJ2-1, the CDR3 gives the full variable domain: KAGVTQTPRYLIKTRGQQVTLSCSPISGHRSVSWYQQTPGQGLQFLFEYFSETQRNKGNFPGRFSGRQFSNSRSEMNVSTLELGDSALYLCASSLGIRGGTGEQFFGPGTRLTVL.

This clone occurred a few times. V is TRBV27 and J is TRBJ1-5, with 7 bases matching TRBD1. CDR1 is MNHEY, CDR2 SMNVEV, per germline (reference sequence). With 5 bases clipped from V and 13 bases from J, the junction kept 5 bases outside the gene matches. This CDR3 is built from 11 residues. The CDR3 DNA is TGTGCCAGCAGTCTCTCGACAGGGCAGCATTTT. Its translation: CASSLSTGQHF.

V is TRBV28 and J is TRBJ1-1; 7 nucleotides agree with TRBD1. The CDR3 length is 14 residues. Unmatched junction bases numbered 15, after V lost 7 bases and J lost 10 bases. Germline CDR1 MDHEN, CDR2 SYDVKM. The CDR3 DNA sequence: TGTGCCAGCAACGAACGAACAGGGGACCGTGCAGCTTTCTTT. It specifies CASNERTGDRAAFF.

This sequence joins TRBV28 and TRBJ1-1, with 7 nucleotides matching TRBD1. Looked up from germline, CDR1 is MDHEN and CDR2 is SYDVKM. The CDR3 length is 15 residues. Trimming took 6 bases from V and 1 from J; bases not matched to a gene: 8. Written as DNA, the CDR3 is TGTGCCAGCAGCCGCACAGGGGCCTCGAACACTGAAGCTTTCTTT. Its translation: CASSRTGASNTEAFF.

A single count supports this clone. This sample includes further DNA sequences coding for the same CDR3. The genes are TRBV5-6 and TRBJ1-1, with D perhaps TRBD1 (5 bases). V was shortened by 4 bases and J by 0 bases, with 13 bases between the two germline ends. The CDR3 consists of 15 residues. CDR1 and CDR2 (germline): SGHDT, YYEEEE. The CDR3 coding sequence is TGTGCCAGCAGCCTCTTGCAGGGCGTGAACACTGAAGCTTTCTTT. Its translation: CASSLLQGVNTEAFF.

V and J are TRBV2 and TRBJ1-4, with TRBD1 as a possible D gene (6 bases). With 6 bases removed from V and 8 bases from J, the gap between germline ends came to 16 bases. Germline V gene lookup returns CDR1 SNHLY and CDR2 FYNNEI. The CDR3 sequence is 14 residues long. CDR3 region: CASSATGLGEKLFF. The CDR3 coding sequence is TGTGCCAGCAGCGCTACAGGGTTAGGAGAAAAACTGTTTTTT.

This chain links TRBV6-6 with TRBJ2-7; D is ambiguous. The V gene lost 2 bases and the J gene lost 9 bases, with 11 bases spanning the gap. Germline CDR1 MNHNY, CDR2 SVGAGI (reference sequence). This CDR3 has 12 residues. CDR3 nucleotide sequence: TGTGCCAGCAGTTACGACCCCAATGGGCAGTACTTC. Protein sequence: CASSYDPNGQYF.

The J gene is TRBJ1-5, the V gene TRBV19, with D maybe TRBD1 (6 bases). Germline loops: CDR1 LNHDA, CDR2 SQIVND (reference sequence). This CDR3 is 15 amino acids long. Trimming took off 2 bases at V and 6 bases at J, with 14 bases between the two ends. CDR3 in amino acids: CASSIRQGPGQPQHF. The CDR3, as DNA: TGTGCCAGTAGTATAAGGCAGGGGCCTGGTCAGCCCCAGCATTTT. The full variable domain, in which reference TRBV19 and TRBJ1-5 provide the parts outside the CDR3, is DGGITQSPKYLFRKEGQNVTLSCEQNLNHDAMYWYRQDPGQGLRLIYYSQIVNDFQKGDIAEGYSVSREKKESFPLTVTSAQKNPTAFYLCASSIRQGPGQPQHFGDGTRLSIL.

This chain joins TRBV5-1 and TRBJ2-7; TRBD2 is a possible D gene (7 bases). From germline, CDR1 is SGHRS and CDR2 YFSETQ. The CDR3 has 13 amino acids. V lost 4 bases to trimming and J lost 4 bases, with 12 bases between them. This CDR3 is CASSLKGGYEQYF. The CDR3 DNA follows: TGCGCCAGCAGCCTTAAGGGGGGGTACGAGCAGTACTTC.

V is TRBV6-5 and J is TRBJ1-2, with D perhaps TRBD1 (5 bases). This CDR3 is 13 amino acids long. Trimming pared 0 bases from V and 4 bases from J, leaving 6 bases between. Per the germline V gene, CDR1 is MNHEY and CDR2 is SVGAGI. The CDR3 sequence: CASSYSGTYGYTF. CDR3 DNA sequence: TGTGCCAGCAGTTACTCAGGGACCTATGGCTACACCTTC.

The chain recombines TRBV28 with TRBJ1-2; D perhaps matches TRBD1 (5 bases). V lost 3 bases and J 5 bases, leaving 7 bases between the germline ends. This CDR3 is built from 12 residues. CDR1 and CDR2 from the germline V gene are MDHEN and SYDVKM. This CDR3 is CASSLGVYGYTF. As DNA, the CDR3 is TGTGCCAGCAGTTTGGGGGTATATGGCTACACCTTC.

This clone appeared many times. Other DNA sequences in the sample encode the same CDR3. The chain carries TRBV6-4 and TRBJ2-3, with 10 bases identical to TRBD1. CDR3 length: 14 amino acids. Germline V gene sequence: CDR1 MRHNA, CDR2 SNTAGT. V shed 2 bases and J 4 bases; nucleotides not matched to a gene: 0. The CDR3 region is CASSDGQGADTQYF. CDR3 DNA: TGTGCCAGCAGTGACGGACAGGGGGCAGATACGCAGTATTTT.

This chain joins TRBV6-1 and TRBJ1-2; D might be TRBD1 (6 bases). Trimming shortened V by 3 bases and J by 8 bases, and 13 bases separated the two germline ends. The length of the CDR3 is 13 residues. Germline V gene data show CDR1 as MNHNS and CDR2 as SASEGT. In nucleotides, the CDR3 is TGTGCCAGCAGTGAGTGGACAGCAAGAGGCTACACCTTC. It specifies CASSEWTARGYTF.